This entry is about one TCR beta chain. Only in-frame clones appear in the TCRdb table, and some are missing; sequencing was by immunoSEQ multiplex PCR. The sample carries roughly 2.5 million clones, over 85% recorded once. The sample belongs to a study of shared clonotypes between healthy human individuals. The CDR3 runs to 14 residues. Germline V CDR1 and CDR2: GTSNPN, SVGIG (reference sequence). The V end was cut by 4 bases, the J end by 0 bases, with 9 bases between. This rearrangement joins TRBV30 to TRBJ2-2, with D possibly matching TRBD1 (5 bases). Source material: naive CD4+ T cells sorted from blood. The subset is: CD45RA+ positively selected. The clonotype comes from a man aged 18-30 years in good health. The CDR3 here is CAWMGQSNTGELFF. The CDR3, as DNA: TGTGCCTGGATGGGGCAGTCGAACACCGGGGAGCTGTTTTTT.